This note documents a single TCR beta chain sequence. Clones were read by immunoSEQ multiplex PCR, and TCRdb kept only the in-frame ones, dropping some. The data hold about 190,000 clones, with 88% observed a single time. This specimen belongs to a study of blood T cell repertoires in COVID-19. Study information: Researchers got acute and convalescent COVID-19 samples from the United States, Italy and Spain. In each case, the material was cDNA or gDNA derived from T cells, B-cell-depleted T cells, or PBMCs.

The length of the CDR3 is 17 residues. CDR1 and CDR2 from the germline V gene are MDHEN and SYDVKM. The J segment lost 5 bases and the V segment lost 5 bases, leaving 14 bases of the junction unmatched. The V gene is TRBV28, the J gene TRBJ1-5; 8 bases map to TRBD1. The sample was peripheral blood. This clonotype was sampled from a man aged 70 or older with active or convalescent COVID-19. The CDR3 sequence is CASSPYRTGLKDQPQHF. DNA for the CDR3: TGTGCCAGCAGTCCGTACAGGACAGGGCTTAAAGATCAGCCCCAGCATTTT.